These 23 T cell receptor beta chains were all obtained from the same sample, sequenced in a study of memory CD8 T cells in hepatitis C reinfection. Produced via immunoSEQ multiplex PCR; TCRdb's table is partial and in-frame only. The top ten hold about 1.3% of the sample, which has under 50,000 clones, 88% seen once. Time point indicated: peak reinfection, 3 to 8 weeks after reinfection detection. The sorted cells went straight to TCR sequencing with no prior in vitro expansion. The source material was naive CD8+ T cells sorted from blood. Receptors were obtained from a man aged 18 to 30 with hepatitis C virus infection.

The CDR3 protein is CSERLGSTDTQYF. As DNA, the CDR3 is TGCAGCGAAAGACTAGGGAGCACAGATACGCAGTATTTT. The chain uses TRBV29-1 and TRBJ2-3; weak D call: TRBD2 (6 bases). V was clipped by 7 bases and J by 0 bases, with 11 bases between them. CDR3 length: 13 residues. Germline V gene data show CDR1 as SQVTM and CDR2 as ANQGSEA.

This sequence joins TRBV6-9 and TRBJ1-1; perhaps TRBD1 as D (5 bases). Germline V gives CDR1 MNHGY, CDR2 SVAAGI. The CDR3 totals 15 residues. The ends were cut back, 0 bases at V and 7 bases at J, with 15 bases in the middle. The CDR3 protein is CASSYSFLNRLEAFF. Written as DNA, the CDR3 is TGTGCCAGCAGTTATTCATTTCTGAACAGGCTTGAAGCTTTCTTT.

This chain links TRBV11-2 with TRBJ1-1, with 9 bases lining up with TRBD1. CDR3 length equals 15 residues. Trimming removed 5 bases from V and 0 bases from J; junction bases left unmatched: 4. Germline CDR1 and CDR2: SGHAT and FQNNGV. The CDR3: CASSTGQGMNTEAFF. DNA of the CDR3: TGTGCCAGCAGCACAGGACAGGGGATGAACACTGAAGCTTTCTTT.

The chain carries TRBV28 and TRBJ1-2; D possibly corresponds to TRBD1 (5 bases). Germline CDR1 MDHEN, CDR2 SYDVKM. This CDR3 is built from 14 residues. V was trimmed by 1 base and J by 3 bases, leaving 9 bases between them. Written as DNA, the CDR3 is TGTGCCAGCAGTTTATCGGCGGGGCACTATGGCTACACCTTC. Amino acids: CASSLSAGHYGYTF.

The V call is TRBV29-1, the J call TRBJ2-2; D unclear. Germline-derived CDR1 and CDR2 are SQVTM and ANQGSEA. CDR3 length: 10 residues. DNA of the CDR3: TGCGGCGCCGCGGCGGGGGAGCTGTTTTTT. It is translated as CGAAAGELFF.

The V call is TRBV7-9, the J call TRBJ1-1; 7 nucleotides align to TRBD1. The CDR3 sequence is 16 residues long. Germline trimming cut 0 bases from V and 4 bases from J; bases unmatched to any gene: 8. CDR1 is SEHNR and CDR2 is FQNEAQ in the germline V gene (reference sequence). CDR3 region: CASSLAETGLGTEAFF. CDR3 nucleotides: TGTGCCAGCAGCTTAGCCGAGACAGGGCTGGGCACTGAAGCTTTCTTT.

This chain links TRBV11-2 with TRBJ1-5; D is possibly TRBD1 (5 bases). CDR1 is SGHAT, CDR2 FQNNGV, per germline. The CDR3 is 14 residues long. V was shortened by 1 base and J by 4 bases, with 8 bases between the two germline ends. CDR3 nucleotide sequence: TGTGCCAGCAGCTTAGGGGGGGGGAATCAGCCCCAGCATTTT. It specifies CASSLGGGNQPQHF. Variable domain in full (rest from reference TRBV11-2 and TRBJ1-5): EAGVAQSPRYKIIEKRQSVAFWCNPISGHATLYWYQQILGQGPKLLIQFQNNGVVDDSQLPKDRFSAERLKGVDSTLKIQPAKLEDSAVYLCASSLGGGNQPQHFGDGTRLSIL.

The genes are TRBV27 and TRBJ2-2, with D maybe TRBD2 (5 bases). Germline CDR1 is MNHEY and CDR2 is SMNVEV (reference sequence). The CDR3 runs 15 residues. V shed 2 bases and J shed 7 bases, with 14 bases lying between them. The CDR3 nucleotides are TGTGCCAGCAGTTTACAGGCCGGGGAGATCGGGGAGCTGTTTTTT. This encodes CASSLQAGEIGELFF.

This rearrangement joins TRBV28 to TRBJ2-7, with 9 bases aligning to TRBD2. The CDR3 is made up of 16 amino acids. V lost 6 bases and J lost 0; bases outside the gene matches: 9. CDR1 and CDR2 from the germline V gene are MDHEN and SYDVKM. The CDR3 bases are TGTGCCAGCAGCCCCATAGCGGGAGTCGGCTCCTACGAGCAGTACTTC. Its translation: CASSPIAGVGSYEQYF.

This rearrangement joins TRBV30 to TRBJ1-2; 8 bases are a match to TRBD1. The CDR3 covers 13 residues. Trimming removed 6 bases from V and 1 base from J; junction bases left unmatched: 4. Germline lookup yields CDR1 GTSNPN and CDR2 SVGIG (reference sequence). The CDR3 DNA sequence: TGTGCCTGCCGACAGGGGCTTAACTATGGCTACACCTTC. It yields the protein CACRQGLNYGYTF.

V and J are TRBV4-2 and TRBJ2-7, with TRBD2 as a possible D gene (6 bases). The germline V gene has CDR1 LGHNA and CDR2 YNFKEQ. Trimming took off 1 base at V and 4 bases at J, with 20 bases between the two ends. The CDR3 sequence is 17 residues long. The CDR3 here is CASSQGTEGHSKYEQYF. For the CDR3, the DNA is TGTGCCAGCAGCCAAGGCACGGAGGGCCACTCTAAATACGAGCAGTACTTC.

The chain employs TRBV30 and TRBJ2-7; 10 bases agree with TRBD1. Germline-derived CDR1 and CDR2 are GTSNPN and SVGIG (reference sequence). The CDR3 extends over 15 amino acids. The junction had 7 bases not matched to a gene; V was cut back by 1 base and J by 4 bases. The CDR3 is CAWSAPDRGLYEQYV. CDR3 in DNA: TGTGCCTGGAGTGCTCCGGACAGGGGGTTATACGAGCAGTACGTC.

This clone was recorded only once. CDR3 coding DNA: TGTGCCAGCAGCCAAGAGCTAGAGGGCGAGCAGTACTTC. Translating gives CASSQELEGEQYF. The chain has TRBV4-2 and TRBJ2-7, with a possible D match to TRBD2 (5 bases). Per germline, CDR1 LGHNA and CDR2 YNFKEQ. The CDR3 is 13 residues long. Trimming shortened V by 0 bases and J by 6 bases, and 9 bases separated the two germline ends.

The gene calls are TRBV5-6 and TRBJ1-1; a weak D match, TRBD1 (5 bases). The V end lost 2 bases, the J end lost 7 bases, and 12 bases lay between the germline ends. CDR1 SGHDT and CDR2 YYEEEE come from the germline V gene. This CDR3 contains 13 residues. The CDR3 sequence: CASSFGGTLEAFF. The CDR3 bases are TGTGCCAGCAGCTTCGGCGGGACCCTTGAAGCTTTCTTT.

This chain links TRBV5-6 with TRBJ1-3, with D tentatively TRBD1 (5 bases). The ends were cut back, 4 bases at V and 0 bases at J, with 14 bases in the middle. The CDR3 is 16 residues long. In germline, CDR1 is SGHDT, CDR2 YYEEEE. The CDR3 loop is CASSAGTGPSGNTIYF. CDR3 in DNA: TGTGCCAGCAGCGCCGGGACTGGGCCCTCTGGAAACACCATATATTTT.

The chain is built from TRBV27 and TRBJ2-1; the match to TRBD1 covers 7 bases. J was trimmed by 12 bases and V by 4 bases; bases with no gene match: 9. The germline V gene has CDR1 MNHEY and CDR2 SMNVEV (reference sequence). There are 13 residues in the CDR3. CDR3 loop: CASSSGGGNGQFF. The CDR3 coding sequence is TGTGCCAGCAGTTCAGGGGGTGGGAACGGGCAGTTCTTC.

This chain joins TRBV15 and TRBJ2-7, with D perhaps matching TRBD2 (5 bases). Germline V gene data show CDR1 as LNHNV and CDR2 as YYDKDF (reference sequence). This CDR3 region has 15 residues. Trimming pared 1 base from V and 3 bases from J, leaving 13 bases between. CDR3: CATSRVRGLVYEQYV. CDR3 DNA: TGTGCCACCAGCAGAGTGAGAGGGCTAGTCTACGAGCAGTACGTC.

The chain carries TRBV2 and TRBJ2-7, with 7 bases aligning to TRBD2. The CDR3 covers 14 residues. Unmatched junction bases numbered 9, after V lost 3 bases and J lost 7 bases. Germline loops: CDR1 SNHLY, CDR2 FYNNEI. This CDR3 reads CASSDLAGTQEQYF. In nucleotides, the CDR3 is TGTGCCAGCAGTGATTTAGCGGGTACTCAAGAGCAGTACTTC.

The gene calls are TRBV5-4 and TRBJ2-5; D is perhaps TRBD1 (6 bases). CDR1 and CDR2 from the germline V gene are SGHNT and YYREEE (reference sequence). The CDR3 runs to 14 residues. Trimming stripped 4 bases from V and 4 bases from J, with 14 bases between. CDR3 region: CASSTQGLRETQYF. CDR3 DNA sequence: TGTGCCAGCAGCACTCAGGGGCTTAGAGAGACCCAGTACTTC.

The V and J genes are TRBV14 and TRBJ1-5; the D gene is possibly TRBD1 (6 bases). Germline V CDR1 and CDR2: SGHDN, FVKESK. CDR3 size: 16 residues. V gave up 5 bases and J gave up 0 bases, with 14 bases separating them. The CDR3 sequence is CASSRGGDYSNQPQHF. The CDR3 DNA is TGTGCCAGCAGCAGGGGGGGAGATTATAGCAATCAGCCCCAGCATTTT.

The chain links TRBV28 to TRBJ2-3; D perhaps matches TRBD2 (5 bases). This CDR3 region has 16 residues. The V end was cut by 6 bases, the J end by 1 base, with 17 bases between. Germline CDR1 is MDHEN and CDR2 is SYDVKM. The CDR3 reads CASSPRGAERTDTQYF. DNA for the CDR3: TGTGCCAGCAGCCCCCGAGGAGCGGAGCGCACAGATACGCAGTATTTT.

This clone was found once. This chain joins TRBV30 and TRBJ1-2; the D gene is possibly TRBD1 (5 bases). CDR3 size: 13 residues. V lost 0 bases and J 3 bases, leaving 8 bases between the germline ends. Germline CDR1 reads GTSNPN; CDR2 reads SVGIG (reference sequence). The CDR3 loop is CAWSVQTDYGYTF. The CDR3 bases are TGTGCCTGGAGTGTACAGACAGACTATGGCTACACCTTC.

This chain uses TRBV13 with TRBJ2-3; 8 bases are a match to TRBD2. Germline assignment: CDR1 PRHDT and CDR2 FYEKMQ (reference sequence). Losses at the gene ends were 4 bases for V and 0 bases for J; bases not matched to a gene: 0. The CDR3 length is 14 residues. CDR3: CASSSGGSTDTQYF. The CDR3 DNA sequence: TGTGCCAGCAGCTCGGGGGGGAGCACAGATACGCAGTATTTT.